The 4 T cell receptor beta chains in this list originate from one sample, sequenced in a study of OX40 agonist ivuxolimab in advanced cancers. TCRdb's table, derived via immunoSEQ multiplex PCR, lists solely in-frame clones and lacks some. In the table there are under 80,000 clones, 75% to 90% of which are singletons. This sample comprised CD4+ or CD8+ T cells sorted from blood, obtained in a trial of the OX40 agonist ivuxolimab. The source is an adult with an advanced solid tumor such as melanoma, head and neck, liver or kidney cancer.

In its sample, this clone is medium-sized. Written as DNA, the CDR3 is TGTGCCAGCAGTGAACTAAGCGGGAGAAGGAATGAGCAGTTCTTC. Protein: CASSELSGRRNEQFF. The genes are TRBV6-1 and TRBJ2-1, with 8 bases fitting TRBD2. The CDR3 sequence is 15 residues long. Losses at the gene ends were 2 bases for V and 7 bases for J; bases not matched to a gene: 7. From germline, CDR1 is MNHNS and CDR2 SASEGT.

This chain uses TRBV6-1 with TRBJ2-3; 9 bases are a match to TRBD1. The CDR3 is made up of 14 amino acids. The germline gives CDR1 MNHNS, CDR2 SASEGT. Trimming took 8 bases from V and 3 from J; bases not matched to a gene: 6. The CDR3 sequence is CASGKTGGTDTQYF. The CDR3 DNA reads as TGTGCCAGCGGAAAGACAGGGGGGACAGATACGCAGTATTTT.

The chain uses TRBV5-1 and TRBJ2-2; D gene unclear. Germline CDR1 is SGHRS and CDR2 is YFSETQ. V lost 4 bases and J lost 3, with 13 bases in between. The CDR3 sequence is 15 residues long. CDR3 sequence: CASSPGSKDTGELFF. The CDR3 DNA sequence: TGCGCCAGCAGCCCGGGCTCCAAGGACACCGGGGAGCTGTTTTTT.

The chain recombines TRBV29-1 with TRBJ2-7; D is perhaps TRBD2 (6 bases). CDR1 and CDR2 (germline): SQVTM, ANQGSEA. The CDR3 totals 13 residues. Between the trimmed V and J ends, which lost 2 bases and 5 bases, there was a span of 13 bases. CDR3 bases: TGCAGCGTTGAACGGCGCAGCGGGCACGAGCAGTACTTC. This gives the protein CSVERRSGHEQYF.